Included here is one T cell receptor beta chain sequence, with context. Its cognate antigen is unknown. The data derive from a study of blood T cells in healthy people across ages. Then a second PCR, running about 7 to 11 cycles, was carried out with a sample-barcoded 5' primer and a J-beta primer mix. A template-switch adaptor containing 12 random nucleotides labeled each cDNA molecule. TCRdb reanalysed the 5' RACE reads using MiXCR and keeps one entry per CDR3 protein. The table lists around 900,000 distinct CDR3 sequences, just over 50% of them singletons, with about a fifth in the top ten. Whole-study findings and limits: Diversity estimates drawn from one million T cells were deemed underestimates.

Germline V CDR1 and CDR2: SGHAT, FQNNGV. V lost 2 bases to trimming and J lost 3 bases; unmatched junction nucleotides: 26. This CDR3 has 22 amino acids. Sequenced sample: blood. The source of this sequence is a woman aged 60-70 years in good health. This chain links TRBV11-2 with TRBJ2-7, with 9 bases fitting TRBD2. The CDR3 region has the DNA TGTGCCAGCAGCTTATGGGGCGTTTTGGGCGGGAGGGCCTCCTCCGTTATCTACGAGCAGTACTTC. Amino acids: CASSLWGVLGGRASSVIYEQYF.